The 8 T cell receptor beta chains below come from one sample, sequenced in a study of CD8+ T cells in alopecia areata. Indicated treatment: oral pan-JAK inhibitor, 5-10 mg twice daily. Investigators isolated RNA and reverse transcribed it into cDNA to act as the sequencing template. Using immunoSEQ multiplex PCR, the repertoire was profiled, and TCRdb retains in-frame clones only, with some absent. The sample has about 200,000 clones; 58% are singletons. Sequences were derived from CD4+ T cells sorted from blood, sampled at week 24, from a patient treated with tofacitinib. Receptors originate from a human donor with alopecia areata.

This clone was recorded a few times. V gene TRBV15 combines with J gene TRBJ2-4, with 8 bases aligning to TRBD2. CDR1 and CDR2 (germline): LNHNV, YYDKDF (reference sequence). V dropped 4 bases and J dropped 5; count of bases not matched to a gene: 4. The CDR3 consists of 14 residues. The CDR3: CATSTGGYQNIQYF. The CDR3 DNA reads as TGTGCCACCAGCACGGGAGGGTACCAAAACATTCAGTACTTC. The full variable domain, in which reference TRBV15 and TRBJ2-4 provide the parts outside the CDR3, is DAMVIQNPRYQVTQFGKPVTLSCSQTLNHNVMYWYQQKSSQAPKLLFHYYDKDFNNEADTPDNFQSRRPNTSFCFLDIRSPGLGDTAMYLCATSTGGYQNIQYFGAGTRLSVL.

The rearrangement joins TRBV2 to TRBJ1-5; D not resolved. The CDR3 consists of 15 residues. The germline V gene has CDR1 SNHLY and CDR2 FYNNEI. Deletions cut 6 bases from V and 2 bases from J, with 14 bases between. The CDR3 nucleotides read TGTGCCAGCAGCTCTGGGCCAGATGGCAATCAGCCCCAGCATTTT. The encoded protein is CASSSGPDGNQPQHF. Full variable domain (missing parts from reference TRBV2 and TRBJ1-5): EPEVTQTPSHQVTQMGQEVILRCVPISNHLYFYWYRQILGQKVEFLVSFYNNEISEKSEIFDDQFSVERPDGSNFTLKIRSTKLEDSAMYFCASSSGPDGNQPQHFGDGTRLSIL.

The chain links TRBV27 to TRBJ2-7; D might be TRBD2 (7 bases). With 3 bases removed from V and 5 bases from J, the gap between germline ends came to 17 bases. Per germline, CDR1 MNHEY and CDR2 SMNVEV (reference sequence). The CDR3 is 15 residues long. The CDR3: CASSFGRGPLNEQYF. In DNA form, the CDR3 reads TGTGCCAGCAGTTTCGGGCGGGGGCCTTTAAACGAGCAGTACTTC.

A single count supports this clone. The chain has TRBV29-1 and TRBJ2-1, with D maybe TRBD2 (6 bases). From germline, CDR1 is SQVTM and CDR2 ANQGSEA. V was trimmed by 1 base and J by 7 bases, leaving 14 bases between them. The CDR3 sequence is 14 residues long. CDR3 bases: TGCAGCGTTGAAGGGCGGGGTCTGGGGAATGAGCAGTTCTTC. Amino acid sequence: CSVEGRGLGNEQFF.

There are a few counts of this clone. The rearrangement joins TRBV23-1 to TRBJ1-5, with TRBD1 as a possible D gene (5 bases). TRBV23-1 is given ORF status, its function remaining uncertain. The V end lost 8 bases, the J end lost 7 bases, and 27 bases lay between the germline ends. The CDR3 has 17 residues. CDR3 residues: CASPKPHRAGMVQPQHF. The CDR3 DNA reads TGCGCCAGCCCCAAACCGCATAGGGCAGGGATGGTCCAGCCCCAGCATTTT.

The chain is built from TRBV5-4 and TRBJ2-1; 8 bases align to TRBD1. Germline lookup yields CDR1 SGHNT and CDR2 YYREEE (reference sequence). This CDR3 has 15 residues. After removal of 4 bases from V and 2 bases from J, the junction contained 5 bases not matched to a gene. The CDR3 sequence is CASSADRGAYNEQFF. For the CDR3, the DNA is TGTGCCAGCAGCGCTGACAGGGGTGCCTACAATGAGCAGTTCTTC.

A few counts support this clone. This chain links TRBV29-1 with TRBJ2-5; 7 positions match TRBD1. Germline CDR1 is SQVTM and CDR2 is ANQGSEA. The length of the CDR3 is 12 residues. After removal of 6 bases from V and 5 bases from J, the junction contained 6 bases not matched to a gene. CDR3: CSVFDREETQYF. The CDR3 nucleotides are TGCAGCGTATTCGACAGGGAGGAGACCCAGTACTTC.

This CDR3 is CASSLGPRGGEQYF. The CDR3 region has the DNA TGTGCCAGCAGCCTGGGGCCCCGGGGTGGCGAGCAGTACTTC. The V and J genes are TRBV4-2 and TRBJ2-7, with D perhaps assigned TRBD1 or TRBD2 (5 bases each). The length of the CDR3 is 14 residues. V was clipped by 4 bases and J by 6 bases, with 16 bases between them. Germline V gives CDR1 LGHNA, CDR2 YNFKEQ.